Listed here is a single TCR beta chain. The data derive from a study of regulatory T cells in long-lasting Graves disease. According to the study, TCR beta libraries were built with iRepertoire HTBI primers and CDR3-region Arm-PCR. MiXCR, applied by TCRdb to the multiplex PCR reads, yields one record per CDR3 protein. The table lists under 300,000 distinct CDR3 sequences, 20% to 25% of them singletons, with approximately 14% in the top ten. Time point of the sample: newly diagnosed GD, antithyroid drugs for less than 3 months. From PBMCs, RNA was extracted and then used to make the TCR library. The CDR3 spans 15 residues. V shed 5 bases and J shed 5 bases, with 18 bases lying between them. Germline loops: CDR1 SGHAT, CDR2 FQNNGV.

The receptor was isolated from a female donor with Graves disease. The sample was peripheral blood mononuclear cells (PBMCs), taken at new diagnosis, from a patient treated with antithyroid drugs. This sequence joins TRBV11-2 and TRBJ2-5; D may match TRBD1 or TRBD2 (7 bases each). CDR3 bases: TGTGCCAGCAGCCCAGCAGGGGGGGCTGTGGAGACCCAGTACTTC. This encodes CASSPAGGAVETQYF.